The 29 T cell receptor beta chains given below trace back to one sample, sequenced in a study of response to subunit inactivated influenza vaccine (dated by TCRdb to the late 2010s). The library was obtained by RT-PCR. TCRdb records Illumina HiSeq 2500 as the sequencer. TCRdb's own reprocessing of the public reads used fastp at Q25 and MiXCR and kept productive beta chains. Merged by CDR3 protein, the rows form single entries marked with the most common genes and DNA. This sample is represented by about 530,000 distinct CDR3 sequences; 12% of them were singletons. The ten largest clonotypes hold 10% of the sample. The sequenced sample was PBMCs from blood, obtained on the day of vaccination. All receptors derive from a man aged 45-65 years who received an inactivated influenza vaccine. Donor details come from another sample of the same person, matched by shared clones.

Ten or more counts support this clonotype. This rearrangement joins TRBV4-3 to TRBJ2-7; perhaps TRBD1 as D (5 bases). Germline CDR1 reads LGHNA; CDR2 reads YSLEER. V dropped 3 bases and J dropped 1 base, with 10 bases sitting between them. This CDR3 spans 14 amino acids. CDR3 in amino acids: CASSHLTGSYEQYF. CDR3 coding DNA: TGCGCCAGCAGCCACCTTACAGGTTCCTACGAGCAGTACTTC.

This clonotype was counted only a few times. The gene calls are TRBV4-3 and TRBJ1-4; the D is unclear. CDR3 length equals 16 residues. V was clipped by 0 bases and J by 2 bases, with 10 bases between them. Germline V gives CDR1 LGHNA, CDR2 YSLEER. CDR3 protein: CASSQDDSLTNEKLFF. For the CDR3, the DNA is TGCGCCAGCAGCCAAGACGATAGTCTGACTAATGAAAAACTGTTTTTT.

The J gene is TRBJ2-5, the V gene TRBV10-3, with 8 bases that match TRBD1. The CDR3 has 15 residues. Germline CDR1 reads ENHRY; CDR2 reads SYGVKD. The V segment lost 3 bases and the J segment 4 bases; nucleotides outside the gene matches: 7. CDR3 sequence reads: CAISDDRGFVETQYF. Written as DNA, the CDR3 is TGTGCCATCAGTGATGACAGGGGTTTCGTAGAGACCCAGTACTTC.

This clonotype showed up just a few times. V gene TRBV6-1 combines with J gene TRBJ2-1, with D perhaps TRBD1 (6 bases). The CDR3 is made up of 13 amino acids. V was cut by 11 bases and J by 11 bases, with 22 bases left in between. CDR1 and CDR2 from the germline V gene are MNHNS and SASEGT. The CDR3 sequence: CASRTDLVSQQFF. CDR3 DNA: TGTGCCTCGAGGACAGACCTAGTTAGCCAGCAGTTCTTC.

This chain connects TRBV28 to TRBJ2-1; possibly TRBD2 for D (6 bases). Trimming left V 1 base short and J 4 bases short, with 17 bases between. Germline values: CDR1 MDHEN, CDR2 SYDVKM. The CDR3 contains 17 residues. CDR3 in DNA: TGTGCCAGCAGTTTATCTTGGATGGGCGGGAAATACAATGAGCAGTTCTTC. It encodes CASSLSWMGGKYNEQFF.

This clonotype was seen a few times. V is TRBV29-1 and J is TRBJ2-5; D is unclear. With 7 bases removed from V and 1 base from J, the gap between germline ends came to 7 bases. The length of the CDR3 is 11 residues. Germline loops: CDR1 SQVTM, CDR2 ANQGSEA. The CDR3 protein is CSAGFQETQYF. The DNA for the CDR3 is TGCAGCGCCGGATTCCAAGAGACCCAGTACTTC.

This clonotype was counted ten times or more. This chain joins TRBV12-3 or TRBV12-4 and TRBJ2-1, with TRBD2 identical over 11 bases. The ends lost 3 bases at V and 10 bases at J; junction bases unmatched: 8. The length of the CDR3 is 15 residues. The CDR3 loop is CASSFSSGGSGEQFF. CDR3 nucleotide sequence: TGTGCCAGCAGTTTCTCTAGCGGGGGGTCCGGGGAGCAGTTCTTC.

This clonotype occurred many times. The gene calls are TRBV29-1 and TRBJ2-3; D call uncertain. Per the germline V gene, CDR1 is SQVTM and CDR2 is ANQGSEA. Trimming took 6 bases from V and 1 from J, leaving 8 bases between them. The CDR3 is 12 amino acids. CDR3 in amino acids: CSVGRGTDTQYF. DNA for the CDR3: TGCAGCGTCGGTAGAGGCACAGATACGCAGTATTTT.

This clonotype was recorded at least ten times. The chain joins TRBV5-1 to TRBJ2-5, with D unresolved. V lost 1 base to trimming and J lost 5 bases, with 9 bases between them. This CDR3 has 13 amino acids. Germline CDR1 is SGHRS and CDR2 is YFSETQ. The CDR3 spells CASSLNIDETQYF. The DNA of the CDR3 is TGCGCCAGCAGCTTGAACATAGACGAGACCCAGTACTTC.

This chain joins TRBV7-9 and TRBJ1-1, with D maybe TRBD1 (5 bases). V lost 11 bases to trimming and J lost 2 bases, with 15 bases between them. CDR3 length equals 13 residues. In germline, CDR1 is SEHNR, CDR2 FQNEAQ (reference sequence). CDR3 sequence (DNA): TGTGCCGGAGTGGGGGTTGGAAACACTGAAGCTTTCTTT. Amino acids: CAGVGVGNTEAFF.

The chain is built from TRBV12-3 or TRBV12-4 and TRBJ2-7; 10 nucleotides match TRBD2. The J segment lost 7 bases and the V segment lost 4 bases, leaving 10 bases of the junction unmatched. This CDR3 comprises 15 residues. CDR3 protein: CASSSSSGSDKEQYF. CDR3 DNA sequence: TGTGCCAGCAGTTCCTCTAGCGGGAGTGACAAGGAGCAGTACTTC.

This clonotype was detected only once. This chain joins TRBV28 and TRBJ1-4; tentative D call: TRBD1 (5 bases). The CDR3 contains 15 residues. Germline lookup yields CDR1 MDHEN and CDR2 SYDVKM. V dropped 4 bases and J dropped 7 bases, with 16 bases sitting between them. As DNA, the CDR3 is TGTGCCAGCAGTTCCCCCGCCCCCGGGGGTGAAAAACTGTTTTTT. It translates to CASSSPAPGGEKLFF.

J is TRBJ2-2 and V is TRBV3-1; 7 bases are a match to TRBD2. The germline V gene encodes CDR1 LGHDT and CDR2 YNNKEL (reference sequence). The CDR3 runs 14 residues. J was trimmed by 7 bases and V by 3 bases; bases with no gene match: 5. DNA of the CDR3: TGTGCCAGCAGCCAGGGACTACTCAGCGGGGAGCTGTTTTTT. This sequence encodes CASSQGLLSGELFF.

This clonotype was picked up a small number of times. This chain links TRBV20-1 with TRBJ2-3, with D maybe TRBD2 (6 bases). The CDR3 length is 16 residues. Trimming removed 5 bases at V and 0 bases at J, with 18 bases between. Looked up from germline, CDR1 is DFQATT and CDR2 is SNEGSKA (reference sequence). The CDR3 coding sequence is TGCAGTGCTCTCCCTCCATGGGGGGTTAGCACAGATACGCAGTATTTT. Amino acid sequence: CSALPPWGVSTDTQYF.

The sample holds a few counts of this clonotype. This chain links TRBV6-1 with TRBJ2-7; 8 nucleotides align to TRBD1. With V trimmed by 4 bases and J by 6 bases, 11 bases remained unmatched. Looked up from germline, CDR1 is MNHNS and CDR2 is SASEGT. The CDR3 loop spans 15 amino acids. In DNA, the CDR3 is TGTGCCAGCAGTGTCCGGGACAGGATATCGGGCGAGCAGTACTTC. Encoded protein: CASSVRDRISGEQYF.

The chain is built from TRBV7-2 and TRBJ2-2; TRBD2 matches at 9 bases. V lost 3 bases and J lost 5; bases outside the gene matches: 7. The CDR3 spans 16 residues. Germline V gives CDR1 SGHTA, CDR2 FQGNSA. CDR3 DNA: TGTGCCAGCAGCTTCTCCCCGGGACTAGCTACCGGGGAGCTGTTTTTT. This translates into CASSFSPGLATGELFF.

This clonotype was seen a handful of times. The rearrangement links TRBV28 to TRBJ1-5; D is uncertain. Trimming cost V 3 bases and J 0 bases, with 6 bases left between them. The germline gives CDR1 MDHEN, CDR2 SYDVKM. CDR3 length: 14 amino acids. CDR3 residues: CASSFPYSNQPQHF. Here the CDR3 DNA reads TGTGCCAGCAGTTTTCCCTATAGCAATCAGCCCCAGCATTTT.

This clonotype was picked up a small number of times. This sequence joins TRBV11-2 and TRBJ2-2; D is perhaps TRBD1 (6 bases). V lost 5 bases to trimming and J lost 6 bases, with 22 bases between them. The CDR3 is 17 residues long. CDR1 SGHAT and CDR2 FQNNGV come from the germline V gene. Written as DNA, the CDR3 is TGTGCCAGCAGCCTCAGGGGTAGGCGGTATGTGGCCGGGGAGCTGTTTTTT. It encodes CASSLRGRRYVAGELFF.

This clonotype was picked up a small number of times. V and J are TRBV30 and TRBJ2-2; unclear D gene. V shed 0 bases and J shed 1 base, with 9 bases lying between them. This CDR3 region has 15 residues. Germline V gene lookup returns CDR1 GTSNPN and CDR2 SVGIG (reference sequence). The CDR3 spells CAWSVLQKNTGELFF. The CDR3 nucleotides are TGTGCCTGGAGTGTACTGCAGAAGAACACCGGGGAGCTGTTTTTT.

This clonotype has only a few counts. The chain couples TRBV29-1 to TRBJ2-1, with 10 bases fitting TRBD2. This CDR3 has 16 residues. The junction had 10 bases not matched to a gene; V was cut back by 1 base and J by 7 bases. Germline-derived CDR1 and CDR2 are SQVTM and ANQGSEA. The CDR3 sequence: CSVEGPLAGVNNEQFF. In DNA, the CDR3 is TGCAGCGTTGAAGGTCCTCTAGCGGGAGTTAATAATGAGCAGTTCTTC.

This clonotype was counted only a few times. The chain joins TRBV6-1 to TRBJ2-2; 7 bases align to TRBD1. Germline V CDR1 and CDR2: MNHNS, SASEGT. This CDR3 contains 15 residues. The J segment lost 6 bases and the V segment lost 6 bases, leaving 10 bases of the junction unmatched. The DNA for the CDR3 is TGTGCCAGCAGAACGACTACAGGGGAACCCGGGGAGCTGTTTTTT. Translation: CASRTTTGEPGELFF.

The chain has TRBV4-2 and TRBJ1-6, with TRBD1 matching 8 bases. There are 16 residues in the CDR3. Germline V gives CDR1 LGHNA, CDR2 YNFKEQ. The V gene end was trimmed by 4 bases and the J gene end by 5 bases; junction bases not matched to a gene: 7. The CDR3 nucleotides read TGTGCCAGCAGCCTACTGGACAGGGCAGATAATTCACCCCTCCACTTT. Amino acids: CASSLLDRADNSPLHF.

This clonotype was counted at least ten times. This chain links TRBV11-2 with TRBJ1-1; D unresolved. The CDR3 length is 14 residues. The V and J ends lost 3 bases and 2 bases respectively, with 10 bases between them. Germline CDR1 SGHAT, CDR2 FQNNGV. Written as DNA, the CDR3 is TGTGCCAGCAGCTTTCTGACGGCAAACACTGAAGCTTTCTTT. It translates to CASSFLTANTEAFF.

This clonotype was detected only a few times. The V call is TRBV27, the J call TRBJ2-5; D not certain. CDR1 MNHEY and CDR2 SMNVEV come from the germline V gene (reference sequence). The CDR3 contains 11 residues. V lost 6 bases and J 13 bases, leaving 15 bases between the germline ends. In nucleotides, the CDR3 is TGTGCCAGCAGACATGACACCTCTACGTACTTC. Translating gives CASRHDTSTYF.

This clonotype was picked up a small number of times. The V and J genes are TRBV4-3 and TRBJ1-6; D is ambiguous. The CDR3 is made up of 15 amino acids. Germline CDR1 and CDR2: LGHNA and YSLEER. Trimming stripped 0 bases from V and 7 bases from J, with 10 bases between. The CDR3 DNA follows: TGCGCCAGCAGCCAAGAGGAGGAACCCAATTCACCCCTCCACTTT. Translated: CASSQEEEPNSPLHF.

This clonotype showed up just a few times. The rearrangement joins TRBV11-2 to TRBJ2-7; 8 bases match TRBD2. Germline V lookup: CDR1 SGHAT, CDR2 FQNNGV. There are 19 residues in the CDR3. The V gene end was trimmed by 5 bases and the J gene end by 3 bases; junction bases not matched to a gene: 21. In DNA, the CDR3 is TGTGCCAGCAGCCCGCGACCCACTTTTAGTAGCGGGGCGGTCTACGAGCAGTACTTC. Translated: CASSPRPTFSSGAVYEQYF.

The chain recombines TRBV6-7 with TRBJ2-3, with D perhaps matching TRBD1 (6 bases). TRBV6-7 is recorded as an ORF, its role being uncertain. V lost 2 bases to trimming and J lost 2 bases, with 11 bases between them. The CDR3 extends over 15 amino acids. CDR3 sequence: CASSYPNRVTDTQYF. CDR3 coding DNA: TGTGCCAGCAGTTACCCGAACAGGGTCACAGATACGCAGTATTTT.

This clonotype appeared many times. The chain carries TRBV9 and TRBJ2-2, with unresolved D. Germline V lookup: CDR1 SGDLS, CDR2 YYNGEE. This CDR3 has 12 amino acids. Trimming removed 0 bases at V and 7 bases at J, with 4 bases between. In DNA, the CDR3 is TGTGCCAGCAGCGTAGTGTACGGGGAGCTGTTTTTT. Protein product: CASSVVYGELFF.

V usage is TRBV20-1 and J usage is TRBJ2-7; TRBD2 is a possible D gene (5 bases). The germline CDR1 and CDR2 sequences are DFQATT and SNEGSKA (reference sequence). The V and J ends lost 7 bases and 4 bases respectively, with 17 bases between them. This CDR3 has 13 amino acids. The CDR3 spells CSVIRGSGYEQYF. CDR3 nucleotides: TGCAGTGTGATTCGAGGGAGTGGGTACGAGCAGTACTTC.